Following are 4 T cell receptor beta chains from one sample sequenced in a study of blood T cell repertoires in COVID-19. TCRdb keeps only in-frame clones here, not all; method: immunoSEQ multiplex PCR. The data contain 200,000 to 250,000 clones, roughly nine tenths of them singletons. Material for sequencing was PBMCs or T cells enriched from blood (not recorded which). The receptors shown here come from a woman younger than 30 in a cohort exposed to, infected with or recovered from COVID-19 (not recorded which).

CDR3 protein: CATMGQGNTEAFF. The CDR3 DNA reads as TGTGCCACGATGGGACAGGGGAACACTGAAGCTTTCTTT. The rearrangement links TRBV19 to TRBJ1-1; 9 positions match TRBD1. This CDR3 has 13 residues. The V gene's germline CDR1 is LNHDA and CDR2 SQIVND (reference sequence). Unmatched junction bases numbered 4, after V lost 10 bases and J lost 1 base.

This rearrangement joins TRBV11-2 to TRBJ2-7; tentatively, D is TRBD1 (6 bases). This CDR3 contains 14 residues. CDR1 is SGHAT and CDR2 is FQNNGV in the germline V gene. Trimming removed 1 base at V and 0 bases at J, with 7 bases between. The CDR3 DNA reads TGTGCCAGCAGCTTAGGGGACATCTCCTACGAGCAGTACTTC. Its translation: CASSLGDISYEQYF.

This clone was seen just once. This chain joins TRBV11-2 and TRBJ1-1; D is unresolved. Germline V gene data show CDR1 as SGHAT and CDR2 as FQNNGV. The ends were cut back, 5 bases at V and 2 bases at J, with 9 bases in the middle. CDR3 length: 13 amino acids. The CDR3 DNA sequence: TGTGCCAGCAGCACGAGTCTAAACACTGAAGCTTTCTTT. It codes for CASSTSLNTEAFF.

This chain joins TRBV28 and TRBJ1-2; 10 positions agree with TRBD1. The CDR3 runs 14 residues. From germline, CDR1 is MDHEN and CDR2 SYDVKM. Germline trimming cut 2 bases from V and 3 bases from J; bases unmatched to any gene: 0. This CDR3 reads CASSLGQGDYGYTF. The CDR3, as DNA: TGTGCCAGCAGTTTAGGACAGGGGGACTATGGCTACACCTTC.